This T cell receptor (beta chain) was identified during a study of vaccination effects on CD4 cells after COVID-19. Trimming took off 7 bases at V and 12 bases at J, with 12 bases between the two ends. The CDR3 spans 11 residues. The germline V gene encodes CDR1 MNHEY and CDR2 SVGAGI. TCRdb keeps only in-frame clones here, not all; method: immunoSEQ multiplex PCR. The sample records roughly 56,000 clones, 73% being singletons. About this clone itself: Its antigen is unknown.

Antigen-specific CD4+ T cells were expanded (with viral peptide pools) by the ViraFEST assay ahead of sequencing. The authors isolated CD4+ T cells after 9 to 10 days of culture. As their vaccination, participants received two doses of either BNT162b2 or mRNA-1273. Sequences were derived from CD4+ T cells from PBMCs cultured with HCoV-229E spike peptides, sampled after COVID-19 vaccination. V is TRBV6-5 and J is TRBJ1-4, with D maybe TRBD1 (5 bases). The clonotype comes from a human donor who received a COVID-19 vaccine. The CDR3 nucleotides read TGTGCCAGCATGAGGGGCGAACAACTGTTTTTT. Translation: CASMRGEQLFF.